The clone carrying this TCR beta chain was picked up a small number of times. Its matching antigen is unknown. This CDR3 is 15 amino acids long. Germline V gene sequence: CDR1 LNHNV, CDR2 YYDKDF (reference sequence). Trimming stripped 5 bases from V and 0 bases from J, with 13 bases between. Template switching added a universal primer site, and cDNA bore unique molecular identifiers. TCRdb re-analysed the 5' RACE reads in MiXCR, keeping a single row per CDR3 protein. The sample lists about 900,000 distinct CDR3 sequences, around 12% occurring once. These data originate in a study of identical twins. Study results and caveats: Invariant cells of the MAIT and iNKT types might have partly distorted the zero-insertion analyses. Conclusions leaned on cross-sectional statistical analysis and did not track the same donors over time.

These same records also appear under a second study, on yellow fever vaccine responses in identical twins.

Sequences were obtained from PBMCs. The chain has TRBV15 and TRBJ1-1, with D perhaps TRBD1 (5 bases). The TCR originated in a woman younger than 30 in good health. The CDR3 DNA follows: TGTGCCACCAGCGCACCAGGGACTATGAACACTGAAGCTTTCTTT. It codes for CATSAPGTMNTEAFF.